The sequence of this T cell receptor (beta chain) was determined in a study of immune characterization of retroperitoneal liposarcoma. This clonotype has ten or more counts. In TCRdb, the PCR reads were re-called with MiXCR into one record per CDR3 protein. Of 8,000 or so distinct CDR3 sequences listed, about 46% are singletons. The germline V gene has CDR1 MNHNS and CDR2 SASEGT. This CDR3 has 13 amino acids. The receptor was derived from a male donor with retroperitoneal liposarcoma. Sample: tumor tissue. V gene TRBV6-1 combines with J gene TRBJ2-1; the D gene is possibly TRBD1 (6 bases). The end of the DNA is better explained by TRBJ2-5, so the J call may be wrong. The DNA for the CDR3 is TGTGCCAGCACTCACCGGGACAAAGAGACCCAGTACTTC. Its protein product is CASTHRDKETQYF.